This is a list of T cell receptor beta chains from one sample in a study of metastatic and nonmetastatic thyroid tumors. Using MiXCR, TCRdb reanalyzed the PCR reads. This sample has 5,500 or so clones, with roughly 30% found just once. The sample consisted of adjacent normal tissue. The receptors shown here come from a female donor with papillary thyroid cancer or a benign thyroid nodule (not recorded which). Some clones in this sample may be carry-over from other donors' samples. CDR3s include the opening cysteine and the closing phenylalanine or tryptophan. Each record gives: clone size, CDR3 length, V gene, D gene, J gene, CDR3 DNA, CDR3 protein. The D gene is left open where the match is weak. Not every row has a clone size; where given, it reads once, few, many or a size class.

many	12	TRBV27	NA	TRBJ1-6	TGTGCCAGCAGTTTCGGGGGTTCACCCCTCCACTTT	CASSFGGSPLHF
NA	18	TRBV2	TRBD2	TRBJ2-2	TGTGCCAGCAGAATTGGACTAGCGGGGGTGCGGAACACCGGGGAGCTGTTTTTT	CASRIGLAGVRNTGELFF
medium-sized	17	TRBV12-3/TRBV12-4	TRBD2	TRBJ2-5	TGTGCCAGCAGTTTACGGCTAGCGGGTGTTCCCCAAGAGACCCAGTACTTC	CASSLRLAGVPQETQYF
NA	14	TRBV20-1	TRBD1	TRBJ1-5	TGCAGTGCTAGGAGGACAGGGTACAATCAGCCACAGCATTTT	CSARRTGYNQPQHF
NA	14	TRBV5-1	NA	TRBJ2-1	TGCGCCAGCAGCATGTCAAGCACCTACAATGAGCAGTTCTTC	CASSMSSTYNEQFF
NA	12	TRBV12-3/TRBV12-4	NA	TRBJ2-2	TGTGCCAGCAGTTTTGGGACCGGGGAGCTGTTTTTT	CASSFGTGELFF
medium-sized	16	TRBV9	NA	TRBJ2-1	TGTGCCAGCAGCGTAGCCGGGACTGGACACTACAATGAGCAGTTCTTC	CASSVAGTGHYNEQFF
many	15	TRBV4-1	NA	TRBJ2-7	TGCGCCAGCAGCCAAGAAAGGCGGACCTTCTACGAGCAGTACTTC	CASSQERRTFYEQYF
many	11	TRBV19	NA	TRBJ2-7	TGTGCCAGTAAGGGGGACTACGAGCAGTACTTC	CASKGDYEQYF
NA	15	TRBV7-6	NA	TRBJ1-6	TGTGCCAGCAGCTTAGACAATTCTCATAATTCACCCCTCCACTTT	CASSLDNSHNSPLHF
many	12	TRBV9	NA	TRBJ1-2	TGTGCCAGCAGCCAAGAGGACGGTGGCTACACCTTC	CASSQEDGGYTF
NA	15	TRBV5-4	NA	TRBJ1-1	TGTGCCAGCAGCTTGGTAACGGGAGCCCTACTTGAAGCTTTCTTT	CASSLVTGALLEAFF
NA	15	TRBV5-1	NA	TRBJ2-7	TGCGCCAGCAGCTTGTACGGGGGCGCATTGTACGAGCAGTACTTC	CASSLYGGALYEQYF
NA	16	TRBV4-1	TRBD1	TRBJ1-2	TGCGCCAGCAGCCAGACACCGGGACAGGGGGGGGAGTACTACACCTTC	CASSQTPGQGGEYYTF
NA	13	TRBV7-7	TRBD2	TRBJ2-5	TGTGCTAGCAGCTTCGAACTAGCGGAAACCCAGTACTTC	CASSFELAETQYF
many	14	TRBV27	TRBD1	TRBJ1-6	TGTGCCAGCAGTCCAGGACAGGGGGGTTCACCCCTCCACTTT	CASSPGQGGSPLHF
NA	16	TRBV12-3/TRBV12-4	NA	TRBJ1-2	TGTGCCAGCAGTTTGAGGCAGGGCGGCGCTAACTATGGCTACACCTTC	CASSLRQGGANYGYTF
medium-sized	12	TRBV2	NA	TRBJ2-7	TGTGCCAGCAGACTCGAGTCCTACGAGCAGTACTTC	CASRLESYEQYF
medium-sized	15	TRBV5-4	NA	TRBJ2-7	TGTGCCAGCAGCTTGGCCGGGACACGGGACGACGAGCAGTACTTC	CASSLAGTRDDEQYF
medium-sized	15	TRBV27	TRBD1	TRBJ1-5	TGTGCCAGCAGCCCCGGGACAGGGGGCGGTCAGCCCCAGCATTTT	CASSPGTGGGQPQHF
NA	15	TRBV20-1	NA	TRBJ2-3	TGCAGTGCTAGGAATAGCCACGCTAGCACAGATACGCAGTATTTT	CSARNSHASTDTQYF
medium-sized	19	TRBV5-6	TRBD2	TRBJ2-2	TGTGCCAGCAGCTCTACATTGCGCCCGGGACTAGCGTCCACCGGGGGGCTGTTTTTT	CASSSTLRPGLASTGGLFF
few	13	TRBV20-1	NA	TRBJ1-2	TGCAGTGCTAGTGAGGGCGGGAACTATGGCTACACCTTC	CSASEGGNYGYTF
NA	14	TRBV19	TRBD1	TRBJ2-3	TGTGCCAGTAGTAGGACAGGGGGTGCGAATACGCAGTATTTT	CASSRTGGANTQYF
NA	14	TRBV5-1	NA	TRBJ2-1	TGCGCCAGCAGCCAGGGAGGAGGTTACAATGAGCAGTTCTTC	CASSQGGGYNEQFF
many	15	TRBV10-3	NA	TRBJ2-5	TGTGCCATCAGTGATGATGGGGGCCATGGGGAGACCCAGTACTTC	CAISDDGGHGETQYF
many	15	TRBV7-8	NA	TRBJ2-5	TGTGCCAGCAGCTTAGCTCCGGGACAAGGAGAGACCCAGTACTTC	CASSLAPGQGETQYF
many	14	TRBV11-1	TRBD1	TRBJ1-1	TGTGCCAGCAGCTTAGACAGGGGGAGGACTGAAGCTTTCTTT	CASSLDRGRTEAFF
large	15	TRBV20-1	NA	TRBJ2-7	TGCAGTGCTAGCATCCCTCTGGCGGGACTCGACGAGCAGTACTTC	CSASIPLAGLDEQYF
NA	14	TRBV7-2	NA	TRBJ2-7	TGTGCCAGCAGCTTAGTGGACTACTCCTACGAGCAGTACTTC	CASSLVDYSYEQYF
many	14	TRBV18	NA	TRBJ1-1	TGTGCCAGCTCACTGAACCCCAAGAACACTGAAGCTTTCTTT	CASSLNPKNTEAFF
NA	17	TRBV7-3	TRBD2	TRBJ2-1	TGTGCCAGCAGCCCGGAGGGCGGGAGGGCCCGGTCCAATGAGCAGTTCTTC	CASSPEGGRARSNEQFF
many	16	TRBV5-1	NA	TRBJ1-2	TGCGCCAGCAGCTTGGAGGGGTCAGGACTTAACTATGGCTACACCTTC	CASSLEGSGLNYGYTF
many	16	TRBV2	TRBD1	TRBJ2-5	TGTGCCAGCAGTGGCGCCGGGACAGTCGGAGGCGAGACCCAGTACTTC	CASSGAGTVGGETQYF
medium-sized	15	TRBV9	NA	TRBJ2-1	TGTGCCAGCAGCGGAGGGGAAGGCTCCTACAATGAGCAGTTCTTC	CASSGGEGSYNEQFF
NA	14	TRBV3-1	NA	TRBJ2-3	TGTGCCAGCAGCCTGACCGCAGGCGGAGATACGCAGTATTTT	CASSLTAGGDTQYF
NA	14	TRBV20-1	NA	TRBJ2-5	TGCAGCCCCGACGGTCATAGCGGCCAAGAGACCCAGTACTTC	CSPDGHSGQETQYF
NA	14	TRBV11-2	NA	TRBJ1-3	TGTGCCAGCGCTTCGGCAGGTAGGGCAAACACCATATATTTT	CASASAGRANTIYF
few	15	TRBV10-3	NA	TRBJ2-5	TGTGCCATCAGTCAGGGGCAGGGGCTTCAGGAGACCCAGTACTTC	CAISQGQGLQETQYF
NA	12	TRBV4-2	NA	TRBJ2-7	TGTGCCAGCAGCTCGAATACCTACGAGCAGTACTTC	CASSSNTYEQYF
NA	14	TRBV28	NA	TRBJ1-1	TGTGCCAGCAGTTCACCGGGGGTAAATACTGAAGCTTTCTTT	CASSSPGVNTEAFF
medium-sized	13	TRBV7-9	TRBD2	TRBJ2-7	TGTGCCAGCAGCGGAGGGACTAGCGGCGAGCAGTACTTC	CASSGGTSGEQYF
few	16	TRBV6-1	TRBD2	TRBJ2-7	TGTGCCAGTAGTGAAATCGGACTAGCGGGGTTCTACGAGCAGTACTTC	CASSEIGLAGFYEQYF
few	13	TRBV28	NA	TRBJ1-1	TGTGCCAGCAGTTTTTCTGTTGGCACTGAAGCTTTCTTT	CASSFSVGTEAFF
NA	14	TRBV5-1	TRBD2	TRBJ2-7	TGCGCCAGCAGCGCGGGACTAGCGGGAGGCGAGCAGTACTTC	CASSAGLAGGEQYF
NA	19	TRBV28	NA	TRBJ2-7	TGTGCCAGCAGTCCCGAAGTTCCAAACGGAGGGCAGTGCGTCTACGAGCAGTACTTC	CASSPEVPNGGQCVYEQYF
few	12	TRBV20-1	NA	TRBJ2-7	TGCAGTGCTAGACTAGCGAACTACGAGCAGTACTTC	CSARLANYEQYF
large	15	TRBV20-1	NA	TRBJ2-7	TGCAGTGCGAGCTCCGGGCCCCAGGGGGGCTACGAGCAGTACTTC	CSASSGPQGGYEQYF
many	19	TRBV11-2	TRBD1	TRBJ2-7	TGTGCCAGCAGCTTAGGCCGAGGTGGGACAGGTCTTCTCTCCTACGAGCAGTACTTC	CASSLGRGGTGLLSYEQYF
NA	15	TRBV24-1	TRBD1	TRBJ2-1	TGTGCCACCAGCCCGGGACAGGGTTCGTTCAATGAGCAGTTCTTC	CATSPGQGSFNEQFF
few	17	TRBV6-5	TRBD2	TRBJ2-2	TGTGCCAGCAGTTTTACAGGACTAGCGGGAAACACCGGGGAGCTGTTTTTT	CASSFTGLAGNTGELFF